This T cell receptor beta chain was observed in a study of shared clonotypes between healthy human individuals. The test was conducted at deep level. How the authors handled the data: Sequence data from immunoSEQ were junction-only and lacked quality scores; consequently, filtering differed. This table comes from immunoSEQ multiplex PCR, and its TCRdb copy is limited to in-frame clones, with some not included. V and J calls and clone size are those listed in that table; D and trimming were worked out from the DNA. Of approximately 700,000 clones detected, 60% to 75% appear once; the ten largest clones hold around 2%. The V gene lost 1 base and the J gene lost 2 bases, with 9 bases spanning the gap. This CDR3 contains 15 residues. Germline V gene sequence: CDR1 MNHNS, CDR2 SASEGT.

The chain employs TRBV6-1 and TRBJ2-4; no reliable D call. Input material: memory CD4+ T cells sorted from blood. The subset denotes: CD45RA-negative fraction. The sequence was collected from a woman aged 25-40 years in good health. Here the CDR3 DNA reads TGTGCCAGCAGTGAAGTGCGTTTGACCAAAAACATTCAGTACTTC. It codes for CASSEVRLTKNIQYF.